The source of this T cell receptor beta chain is a study of T cell responses to AZD1222 COVID-19 vaccine. Study outcomes and limitations: White British people made up most donors, females outnumbered males, and clonal diversity was possibly underestimated. As reported, nearly half of all spike-specific TCRs target variant regions that are unmutated. Spike-specific TCRs gained breadth and depth after people received two AZD1222 doses. Just a handful of AZD1222 recipients were seropositive at baseline.

Points on this clone: What it binds is not known.

Sequencing used immunoSEQ multiplex PCR; TCRdb keeps in-frame clones, though not all of them. This sample carries approximately 180,000 clones, around 90% of them seen once, and the ten largest clones take 2.6%. Germline CDR1 reads MNHEY; CDR2 reads SMNVEV (reference sequence). V shed 2 bases and J shed 1 base, with 9 bases lying between them. The CDR3 is 15 residues long. This TCR was sampled from an adult in good health. The chain joins TRBV27 to TRBJ1-5; weak D call: TRBD1 (6 bases). The specimen comprised peripheral blood, sampled on day 0 of AZD1222 vaccination. This chain's CDR3 is CASSLTGISNQPQHF. CDR3 bases: TGTGCCAGCAGTTTAACAGGGATCAGCAATCAGCCCCAGCATTTT.